One sample yielded the 19 T cell receptor beta chains listed below, sequenced in a study of blood T cell repertoires in COVID-19. Some clones are missing from TCRdb's copy, which holds only in-frame ones; the method was immunoSEQ multiplex PCR. The sample carries more than 300,000 clones, 85% to 90% recorded once. Input material: peripheral blood. The receptors originated from a woman in her 70s with COVID-19, enrolled during active disease.

The genes are TRBV11-3 and TRBJ2-2, with 9 positions matching TRBD1. This CDR3 has 13 amino acids. Germline V gene data show CDR1 as SGHNT and CDR2 as YENEEA. The V segment lost 5 bases and the J segment 6 bases; nucleotides outside the gene matches: 1. This CDR3 reads CASSRQGAGELFF. The CDR3 region has the DNA TGTGCCAGCAGCCGACAGGGGGCCGGGGAGCTGTTTTTT. The variable domain in full, completed from reference TRBV11-3 and TRBJ2-2, reads EAGVVQSPRYKIIEKKQPVAFWCNPISGHNTLYWYLQNLGQGPELLIRYENEEAVDDSQLPKDRFSAERLKGVDSTLKIQPAELGDSAVYLCASSRQGAGELFFGEGSRLTVL.

The rearrangement joins TRBV19 to TRBJ2-1, with 12 bases identical to TRBD2. Per the germline V gene, CDR1 is LNHDA and CDR2 is SQIVND (reference sequence). J lost 0 bases, V lost 3 bases, and 9 bases had no gene match. The CDR3 is 19 residues long. CDR3: CASSMVLAGGISSYNEQFF. CDR3 coding DNA: TGTGCCAGTAGTATGGTGCTAGCGGGGGGGATTAGCTCCTACAATGAGCAGTTCTTC.

The rearrangement links TRBV23-1 to TRBJ1-2, with TRBD1 identical over 8 bases. TRBV23-1 is designated an ORF whose function remains uncertain. CDR3 length equals 13 residues. The V and J ends lost 2 bases and 7 bases, in that order; junction bases with no gene match: 3. For the CDR3, the DNA is TGCGCCAGCAGTCAAGCAGGGGGCCTTGGCTACACCTTC. Protein: CASSQAGGLGYTF.

This clone was picked up one time. V usage is TRBV7-9 and J usage is TRBJ1-5; 10 nucleotides match TRBD1. CDR3 length: 17 residues. Germline values: CDR1 SEHNR, CDR2 FQNEAQ (reference sequence). After removal of 5 bases from V and 5 bases from J, the junction contained 12 bases not matched to a gene. CDR3 in DNA: TGTGCCAGCAGCCTTACCGGGACAGGGGCGTCGGATCAGCCCCAGCATTTT. It yields the protein CASSLTGTGASDQPQHF.

The chain joins TRBV20-1 to TRBJ2-1; D is possibly TRBD1 (5 bases). CDR3 size: 11 residues. CDR1 is DFQATT, CDR2 SNEGSKA, per germline (reference sequence). V lost 4 bases and J 5 bases, leaving 6 bases between the germline ends. DNA of the CDR3: TGCAGTGCTATAGGGGACAATGAGCAGTTCTTC. This translates into CSAIGDNEQFF.

The sample holds one count of this clone. The chain combines TRBV2 with TRBJ1-2; D not resolved. This CDR3 is 15 amino acids long. Trimming left V 3 bases short and J 0 bases short, with 11 bases between. Germline V lookup: CDR1 SNHLY, CDR2 FYNNEI. CDR3 DNA sequence: TGTGCCAGCAGTGATCTGCAGTCCACTAACTATGGCTACACCTTC. Translated, it gives CASSDLQSTNYGYTF.

The chain combines TRBV27 with TRBJ2-7; tentatively, D is TRBD2 (7 bases). The V end lost 6 bases, the J end lost 6 bases, and 12 bases lay between the germline ends. Germline V gene data show CDR1 as MNHEY and CDR2 as SMNVEV (reference sequence). The CDR3 consists of 12 residues. CDR3 bases: TGTGCCAGCAGCCCTAGGGGGGGCGAGCAGTACTTC. The encoded protein is CASSPRGGEQYF.

This chain joins TRBV7-9 and TRBJ1-1, with a tentative D call TRBD1 (6 bases). CDR1 is SEHNR, CDR2 FQNEAQ, per germline (reference sequence). CDR3 length: 15 amino acids. V dropped 6 bases and J dropped 0 bases, with 14 bases sitting between them. Here the CDR3 reads CASRPEGQMNTEAFF. The CDR3 DNA follows: TGTGCCAGCAGACCAGAGGGACAAATGAACACTGAAGCTTTCTTT. Based on the CDR3 plus reference TRBV7-9 and TRBJ1-1, the full variable domain is DTGVSQNPRHKITKRGQNVTFRCDPISEHNRLYWYRQTLGQGPEFLTYFQNEAQLEKSRLLSDRFSAERPKGSFSTLEIQRTEQGDSAMYLCASRPEGQMNTEAFFGQGTRLTVV.

This sequence joins TRBV30 and TRBJ1-2; D call uncertain. Trimming stripped 6 bases from V and 2 bases from J, with 10 bases between. The germline V gene has CDR1 GTSNPN and CDR2 SVGIG (reference sequence). The CDR3 is made up of 12 amino acids. CDR3 residues: CACRSLNYGYTF. CDR3 sequence (DNA): TGTGCCTGTCGTTCCCTAAACTATGGCTACACCTTC.

The V gene is TRBV29-1, the J gene TRBJ1-1; no clear D. Germline CDR1 is SQVTM and CDR2 is ANQGSEA. CDR3 length equals 11 residues. Trimming pared 3 bases from V and 1 base from J, leaving 3 bases between. The DNA for the CDR3 is TGCAGCGTTGAGCGGAACACTGAAGCTTTCTTT. Protein product: CSVERNTEAFF.

This chain joins TRBV12-3 or TRBV12-4 and TRBJ1-1; the D gene is possibly TRBD1 (5 bases). The V end lost 6 bases, the J end lost 1 base, and 9 bases lay between the germline ends. This CDR3 region has 13 residues. CDR3 protein: CASSYGGNTEAFF. CDR3 DNA: TGTGCCAGCAGCTACGGGGGGAACACTGAAGCTTTCTTT.

The V gene is TRBV14, the J gene TRBJ1-1, with no clear D. This CDR3 spans 11 amino acids. Trimming took off 10 bases at V and 8 bases at J, with 14 bases between the two ends. The germline V gene encodes CDR1 SGHDN and CDR2 FVKESK. The CDR3 protein is CATQSGTEAFF. The CDR3 DNA reads TGTGCCACCCAATCGGGAACCGAAGCTTTCTTT.

The chain is built from TRBV13 and TRBJ1-1; weak D call: TRBD1 (6 bases). The CDR3 is 14 amino acids. The V end was cut by 3 bases, the J end by 0 bases, with 8 bases between. Per the germline V gene, CDR1 is PRHDT and CDR2 is FYEKMQ (reference sequence). CDR3 nucleotides: TGTGCCAGCAGCTTGGGGGCTTTGAACACTGAAGCTTTCTTT. It yields the protein CASSLGALNTEAFF.

The sample holds one count of this clone. The CDR3 DNA reads as TGTGCCAGCTCACCCCAGGTAAGGAACACCGGGGAGCTGTTTTTT. This sequence encodes CASSPQVRNTGELFF. This chain links TRBV18 with TRBJ2-2; D not resolved. The germline CDR1 and CDR2 sequences are KGHSH and LQKENI. This CDR3 has 15 amino acids. The ends were cut back, 3 bases at V and 1 base at J, with 9 bases in the middle.

This clone was recorded only once. This sequence joins TRBV15 and TRBJ1-4; D not certain. This CDR3 contains 13 residues. V dropped 3 bases and J dropped 8 bases, with 10 bases sitting between them. Germline V lookup: CDR1 LNHNV, CDR2 YYDKDF (reference sequence). The CDR3 is CATSREDKEKLFF. CDR3 coding DNA: TGTGCCACCAGCAGGGAAGACAAGGAAAAACTGTTTTTT.

The rearrangement links TRBV2 to TRBJ2-3, with 8 bases that match TRBD2. J gave up 2 bases and V 1 base, and 5 bases lay outside the gene matches. Germline CDR1 and CDR2: SNHLY and FYNNEI. The CDR3 totals 16 residues. The CDR3: CASSEGAGGLTDTQYF. The CDR3 nucleotides read TGTGCCAGCAGTGAAGGCGCGGGGGGCCTCACAGATACGCAGTATTTT.

The chain uses TRBV5-1 and TRBJ2-7; possible D gene TRBD1, 6 bases. V was cut by 4 bases and J by 3 bases, with 17 bases left in between. CDR1 is SGHRS and CDR2 is YFSETQ in the germline V gene. CDR3 size: 15 residues. The CDR3 bases are TGCGCCAGCAGCCCAGGGGCAGGGCCCCTCTACGAGCAGTACTTC. Its protein is CASSPGAGPLYEQYF.

This clone is a singleton in its sample. The V and J genes are TRBV7-8 and TRBJ1-6; no clear D gene. Germline V gene sequence: CDR1 SGHVS, CDR2 FQNEAQ. Trimming left V 1 base short and J 7 bases short, with 8 bases between. The CDR3 is 14 residues long. The DNA for the CDR3 is TGTGCCAGCAGCTTAGAACCGCGGAATTCACCCCTCCACTTT. Its protein product is CASSLEPRNSPLHF.

This rearrangement joins TRBV30 to TRBJ1-1; 7 nucleotides agree with TRBD1. J was trimmed by 0 bases and V by 3 bases; bases with no gene match: 1. The CDR3 length is 13 residues. From germline, CDR1 is GTSNPN and CDR2 SVGIG (reference sequence). The CDR3 DNA reads as TGTGCCTGGAGGGGGACAGTGAACACTGAAGCTTTCTTT. This codes for CAWRGTVNTEAFF.